This record covers a single T cell receptor beta chain. Its antigen remains unknown. The data were obtained in a study of CD8 T cells in ankylosing spondylitis. Study outcomes and limitations: In reactive arthritis synovial fluid and blood, some motif variants had been reported before. It appeared that ankylosing spondylitis blood was characterized by a TCR beta motif of under ten highly homologous variants. Disease-associated clones were CD8+ and fairly uncommon in peripheral blood. In ankylosing spondylitis patients, matched synovial fluid reportedly showed significant enrichment of disease-linked clones.

By quantitative 5'-RACE with molecular barcodes, the TCR beta libraries were made. TCRdb processed the 5' RACE reads anew with MiXCR; each CDR3 protein has one entry. The repertoire includes more than 300,000 distinct CDR3 sequences, 6.5% to 10% of them detected once, and 14% to 15% sits in the top ten. From germline, CDR1 is SGHTA and CDR2 FQGTGA. This CDR3 contains 15 residues. Trimming left V 1 base short and J 9 bases short, with 16 bases between. The sample comprised blood, either unsorted or a sorted T cell fraction (not recorded which). The TCR comes from a male donor with ankylosing spondylitis. The chain joins TRBV7-3 to TRBJ2-1; maybe TRBD2 (6 bases). CDR3 in amino acids: CASSLNAASVGEQFF. The DNA for the CDR3 is TGTGCCAGCAGCTTAAACGCGGCTAGCGTAGGTGAGCAGTTCTTC.